These T cell receptor beta chains were read from a single sample in a study of Ad26.COV2.S vaccination and SARS-CoV-2 variants. Data came from immunoSEQ multiplex PCR; TCRdb stores just in-frame clones and leaves some out. The data contain fewer than 300,000 clones, about 89% of them singletons. Sequences were derived from peripheral blood, sampled in a trial of Ad26.COV2.S vaccine versus placebo. The receptors shown here come from a person between 18 and 65 years old who received the Ad26.COV2.S COVID-19 vaccine or a placebo. Each CDR3 is given without its conserved first and last residue. The order of the fields is CDR3 protein, V gene, J gene.

cdr3_aa: ASRQTWTGTGDTQY
v_call: TRBV7-8
j_call: TRBJ2-3

cdr3_aa: ASSSKGAGPNTEAF
v_call: TRBV27
j_call: TRBJ1-1

cdr3_aa: ASSVGAGVYGYT
v_call: TRBV19
j_call: TRBJ1-2

cdr3_aa: ASSPWEAQETQY
v_call: TRBV7-8
j_call: TRBJ2-5

cdr3_aa: ASSLRVGPVTDTQY
v_call: TRBV7-8
j_call: TRBJ2-3

cdr3_aa: ATSETGTSGRALGGDTQY
v_call: TRBV24-1
j_call: TRBJ2-3

cdr3_aa: ASSFERGLSTDTQY
v_call: TRBV5-5
j_call: TRBJ2-3

cdr3_aa: ASRPQQVRRTDTQY
v_call: TRBV5-4
j_call: TRBJ2-3

cdr3_aa: ASSLRPEAF
v_call: TRBV7-9
j_call: TRBJ1-1

cdr3_aa: ASSQDLAGAVYNEQF
v_call: TRBV4-2
j_call: TRBJ2-1

cdr3_aa: ASSQDIGTGAYEQY
v_call: TRBV4-2
j_call: TRBJ2-7